The T cell receptor (beta chain) under discussion was sequenced for a study of shared clonotypes between healthy human individuals. In the study's own analysis: Owing to the provision of junction-only sequences devoid of quality scores by immunoSEQ, filtering differed. TCRdb keeps only in-frame clones here, not all; method: immunoSEQ multiplex PCR. V, J and clone size reflect that table, while D and trimming were determined from the DNA. The sample holds about 2 million clones; 85% to 95% are singletons and the top ten take 0.13%. This clone showed up just once. Its specificity is not known. Study results and caveats: Generation probability values for non-shared clonotypes were lower than those for clonotypes shared by all four donors.

V was clipped by 5 bases and J by 5 bases, with 17 bases between them. The germline gives CDR1 SGHAT, CDR2 FQNNGV. This CDR3 region has 15 residues. The specimen was naive CD4+ T cells sorted from blood. Subset reported: CD45RA+ positively selected. This chain joins TRBV11-2 and TRBJ2-3, with D possibly matching TRBD1 (6 bases). The sequence was collected from a man aged 18 to 30 in good health. CDR3 coding DNA: TGTGCCAGCAGCCAAACAGGGCGCAACGGAGATACGCAGTATTTT. Its protein product is CASSQTGRNGDTQYF.